This TCR beta chain was captured in a study of blood T cells in healthy people across ages (dated by TCRdb to the mid-2010s). In terms of the full investigation: In model experiments, template switching captured about one uniquely barcoded TCR beta cDNA molecule for every two T cells. The donors were divided into four age groups: young (average about 15 years), middle-aged (about 40), aged (approximately 62) and long-lived (roughly 82). Using deep sequencing normalized with unique cDNA molecular identifiers, the study measured how TCR beta repertoire diversity changes with age. Using the same blood draw, the study looked at two additional independent replicas of 1 million unique cDNA reads for two donors, one aged 18 to 29 and the other aged 80 or older. Donors of different ages were randomly distributed across sequencing lanes to avoid experimental bias. Here is what the overall study found, with its caveats: Compared with the aged group, more naive CD4+ T cells, fewer expanded clones and increased TCR diversity were shown by the long-lived group, suggesting age selection. Total diversity estimates from one million sequenced T cells were considered lower bounds and underestimates. Because profiling used bulk unsorted PBMCs, naive and antigen-experienced compartments could not be compared conclusively. Because donor CMV infection status was unknown, age-related changes in expanded clonotypes were potentially confounded. Observed TCR beta diversity per million T cells fell roughly linearly with age, and a significant reduction was already apparent by age approximately 41. A strong correlation was found between observed TCR beta diversity and the percentage of naive T cells measured by flow cytometry.

As encoded in the germline V gene, CDR1 is SNHLY while CDR2 is FYNNEI. Reading from cysteine to phenylalanine, the CDR3 counts 14 amino acids. The retained sequence is limited to the CDR3, 42 bases, with the frame set at the first base. Deletion took 2 bases off V and 5 bases off J, with a span of 10 bases between the germline ends. Library construction relied on 5' RACE. The sample was run on an Illumina HiSeq 2500. A second PCR of about 6 to 11 cycles was run with a J-beta primer mix and a sample-barcoded 5' primer. A unique molecular identifier was introduced onto each TCR beta cDNA molecule by a template-switch 5' adaptor carrying 12 random nucleotides. Each sample yielded at least 3 million CDR3-containing paired-end reads. First-strand cDNA was synthesized from all RNA with the Mint cDNA synthesis kit, primed by a TRBC-specific oligonucleotide. After uracil-DNA glycosylase treatment, a first 18-cycle PCR used universal primers M1SS and BC2_uni_R on all cDNA. The original methods were these. For normalization, 1 million high-quality reads were randomly selected from each sample, with every read carrying a distinct molecular identifier. Reads with shared molecular identifiers were discarded instead of being binned into consensus sequences. CDR3 identification, clonotype clustering and error correction used MiTCR with a Q25 quality threshold and the strictest error-elimination algorithm. A nonparametric unseen species model with Euler transformation was used to estimate lower-bound total TCR beta diversity. TCRdb applied fastp at Q25 and MiXCR to the public reads, then kept only in-frame beta chains. Rows with one shared CDR3 protein collapse into an entry with the most common genes and DNA. Clone size and V and J calls follow TCRdb, not the original study. Within this sample are about 570,000 distinct CDR3 sequences, with about 26% of them counted one time only. Less than 20% of the sample lies in the top ten.

Donors were a few dozen systemically healthy Caucasian individuals from Russia aged roughly 6 to 90 years. Approximately 9.3 milliliters of peripheral blood were drawn from each donor into EDTA-treated Vacutainer tubes. PBMCs were isolated by Ficoll-Paque density-gradient centrifugation, with at least 7 million obtained per sample. Trizol reagent was used to extract total RNA from PBMCs, with at least 6 micrograms per sample. For every donor, flow cytometry on a PBMC aliquot measured the percentage of naive CD45RAhigh/CD27high T cells. In the case of this clonotype: Its target antigen remains unknown. Base qualities were left out, and no much larger clone turns up one base away.

The clonotype originates from a woman in her sixties or seventies in good health. The sample was blood. The sequence is built from TRBV2 and TRBJ1-5, with no confident D gene call. Here the CDR3 is given as CASSEQGRDQPQHF. The nucleotides read TGTGCCAGCAGTGAACAAGGGAGGGATCAGCCCCAGCATTTT.